This TCR beta chain was found in a study of cytomegalovirus exposure and HLA in healthy donors. Study-wide results and limits: The study designated 150 to 200 TCR beta chains cytomegalovirus-associated.

PCR was performed using 60 Vbeta and 13 Jbeta primers. Source study methods: Later reanalysis found 70 million to 95 million unique TCR beta chains, around 10 million of them shared. Assay used: immunoSEQ multiplex PCR; TCRdb lists only in-frame clones, some missing. V and J calls and clone size follow that table, whereas D and trimming were derived from the DNA. Of about 110,000 clones detected, around 82% appear once; the ten largest clones hold about 1.6%. This clone was recorded only once. The antigen is not known. The material sequenced was PBMCs. This receptor was obtained from a man aged 50 or older in good health and CMV-seronegative.

The CDR3 nucleotides are TGTGCCAGCAGTGATCCGACAGACGGCTCCTACAATGAGCAGTTCTTC. This encodes CASSDPTDGSYNEQFF. J is TRBJ2-1 and V is TRBV25-1, with a possible D match to TRBD1 (5 bases). CDR3 size: 16 residues. V was cut by 3 bases and J by 0 bases, with 12 bases left in between. The germline V gene encodes CDR1 MGHDK and CDR2 SYGVNS.